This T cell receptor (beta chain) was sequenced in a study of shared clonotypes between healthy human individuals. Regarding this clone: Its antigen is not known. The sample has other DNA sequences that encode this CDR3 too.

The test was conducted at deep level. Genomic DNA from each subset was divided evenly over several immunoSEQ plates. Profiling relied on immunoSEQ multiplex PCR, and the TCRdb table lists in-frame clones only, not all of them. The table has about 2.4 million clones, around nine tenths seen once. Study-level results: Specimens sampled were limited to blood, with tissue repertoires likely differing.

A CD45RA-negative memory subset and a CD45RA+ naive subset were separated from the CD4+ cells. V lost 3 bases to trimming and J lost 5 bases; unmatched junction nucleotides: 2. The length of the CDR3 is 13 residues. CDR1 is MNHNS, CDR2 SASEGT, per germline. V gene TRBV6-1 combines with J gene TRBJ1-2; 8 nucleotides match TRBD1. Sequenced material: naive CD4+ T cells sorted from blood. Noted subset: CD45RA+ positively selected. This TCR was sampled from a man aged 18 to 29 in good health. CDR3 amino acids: CASSETGDYGYTF. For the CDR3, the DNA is TGTGCCAGCAGTGAGACAGGGGATTATGGCTACACCTTC.